This entry features one T cell receptor beta chain sequence. This sample was taken from a study of blood T cell repertoires in COVID-19. Study in general: PBMCs, B-cell-depleted T cells, or T cells were the source of the cDNA or gDNA that made up the material.

Generated by immunoSEQ multiplex PCR, the TCRdb table keeps only in-frame clones and is missing some. The sample records 250,000 to 300,000 clones, around 89% being singletons. V was pared by 3 bases and J by 5 bases, with 15 bases of the junction left unmatched. The germline gives CDR1 SGDLS, CDR2 YYNGEE. The length of the CDR3 is 17 residues. This sequence was found in a man in his forties or fifties with acute or convalescent COVID-19. This chain joins TRBV9 and TRBJ2-5; 8 bases are shared with TRBD2. The sequencing sample was made of peripheral blood. The DNA for the CDR3 is TGTGCCAGCAGCGCCCAAAGATCGGGGGGGGCCTTGGAGACCCAGTACTTC. This sequence encodes CASSAQRSGGALETQYF.